This record concerns one TCR beta chain sequence. What this receptor recognizes is not known. No much larger clone is present one base from it, and per-base qualities are unavailable. This sample is part of a study of control samples from healthy donors and cancer patients (TCRdb year 2020). Library method: the immunoSEQ multiplex PCR assay. Sourced from immuneACCESS, this table was stored by TCRdb with only in-frame sequences that have V and J called. A share of the clones is absent; for the studies checked, an unresolved V gene accounts for under half, and the remainder has no known explanation. The table for this sample lists roughly 43,000 clones; around 87% of them were counted only once. 10% of the sample lies in the top ten. The CDR3 goes from the cysteine to the phenylalanine over 17 residues. Here the CDR3 DNA is all that survives: 51 bases in frame from base 1. For CDR1 and CDR2, the germline V gene lists KGHSH and LQKENI. Relative to germline, V is 5 bases shorter and J is 3 bases shorter, with 20 bases between their ends.

The chain is made from TRBV18 and TRBJ2-4; TRBD2 is perhaps the D gene, given 6 matching bases. The clonotype comes from a woman aged 55-75 years with lung cancer. The sample was PBMCs. The DNA sequence is given as TGTGCCAGCTCAAACACAGGACCTCGGGAGTTCAAAAACATTCAGTACTTC. Translated, it reads CASSNTGPREFKNIQYF.